This is a list of T cell receptor beta chains from one sample in a study of blood T cell repertoires in COVID-19. The data were produced by immunoSEQ multiplex PCR, yet TCRdb's version contains in-frame clones alone and is incomplete. The sample yields 200,000 to 250,000 clones, 75% to 90% seen once. Sequenced: PBMCs or T cells enriched from blood (not recorded which). These receptors were taken from a woman in her 30s who had been exposed to COVID-19. Both conserved end residues are trimmed from each CDR3.

len,v_gene,j_gene,CDR3aa
14,TRBV5-1,TRBJ1-4,ASSMDRAARDEKLF
10,TRBV5-1,TRBJ2-7,ASSSSSYEQY
13,TRBV5-1,TRBJ2-3,ASRSLAGSTDTQY
14,TRBV27,TRBJ2-1,ASSLLTSGGYNEQF
17,TRBV5-3,TRBJ2-2,ARSLGQNRDREYTGELF
13,TRBV6-5,TRBJ1-2,ASSYDMGANYGYT
13,TRBV4-1,TRBJ1-2,ASSQVSTGVVGYT
12,TRBV15,TRBJ1-2,ATSHGTGPHGYT
12,TRBV6-5,TRBJ1-5,ASKDRGPNQPQH
12,TRBV7-3,TRBJ2-3,ASSPGLASDTQY
9,TRBV7-9,TRBJ1-1,ASSSDPEAF
13,TRBV5-4,TRBJ2-7,ASSPSGSTVYEQY
14,TRBV24-1,TRBJ2-1,ATSDFQAGGGNEQF
13,TRBV6-5,TRBJ2-7,ASSYESGLSHEQY
11,TRBV13,TRBJ2-7,ASSLIGGYEQY
13,TRBV11-1,TRBJ2-7,ASSPGTSGSWEQY
14,TRBV15,TRBJ2-1,ATTRPGSGSYNEQF
13,TRBV28,TRBJ1-5,ASSFQRGSNQPQH
11,TRBV3-1/TRBV3-2,TRBJ2-7,ASSDSRVYEQY
13,TRBV18,TRBJ2-1,ASSPGTSGTLVQF
14,TRBV19,TRBJ2-1,ASSIDLAGFLNEQF
13,TRBV14,TRBJ2-3,ASSQETGGYDTQY
13,TRBV2,TRBJ2-1,ASSGWGLADNEQF
13,TRBV10-1,TRBJ2-3,ASSTGTGGEDTQY
13,TRBV25-1,TRBJ1-4,ASSDQRGPNEKLF
16,TRBV7-6,TRBJ1-3,ASSPRPSTGISGNTIY
12,TRBV7-2,TRBJ2-1,ASRLAATYNEQF
12,TRBV25-1,TRBJ1-2,ASSRTGGNYGYT
12,TRBV9,TRBJ2-7,ASSVSSGTYEQY
14,TRBV6-6,TRBJ1-3,ASSRGAGFAGNTIY
12,TRBV2,TRBJ1-6,ASSEGGKNSPLH
14,TRBV5-6,TRBJ2-2,ASSLPQGARTGELF
10,TRBV29-1,TRBJ2-1,SVVTGANEQF
10,TRBV6-5,TRBJ2-1,ASSRSKDEQF
12,TRBV7-9,TRBJ1-2,ASSPAGGLNGYT
9,TRBV3-1/TRBV3-2,TRBJ1-2,ASSHSFGYT
11,TRBV5-5,TRBJ1-6,ASRRVGNSPLH
13,TRBV5-1,TRBJ2-1,ASNPTGSSYNEQF
9,TRBV24-1,TRBJ2-3,ATSRVDTQY
14,TRBV24-1,TRBJ2-1,ATSDPSGSGSDEQF
13,TRBV9,TRBJ2-1,ASSVVGAEYNEQF
13,TRBV2,TRBJ2-2,ASLYPQGGVGELF
11,TRBV28,TRBJ1-2,ASSLTDYYGYT
15,TRBV4-1,TRBJ1-1,ASSQEMGRPRGTEAF